Given below is one TCR beta chain in context. Its antigen is not identified. The germline CDR1 and CDR2 sequences are SGHTA and FQGNSA. The CDR3 runs to 13 residues. The data were taken from a study of blood T cells in healthy people across ages. General study findings and limits: The authors considered diversity estimates from one million T cells to be underestimates.

Each of the donors had around 10 milliliters of peripheral blood drawn into EDTA-treated Vacutainer tubes. Per individual sample, total RNA of at least 5 micrograms was extracted. Primers used in a second PCR of about 6 to 11 cycles were a sample-barcoded 5' primer and a J-beta primer mix. Unique molecular identifiers of 12 random nucleotides labeled each cDNA. TCRdb ran MiXCR on the 5' RACE reads and lists one entry per CDR3 protein. The sample includes about 1.4 million distinct CDR3 sequences, roughly 64% of them seen just once. Sequencing input: blood. The rearrangement joins TRBV7-2 to TRBJ2-5; maybe TRBD2 (6 bases). The better agreement between TRBJ2-7 and the DNA end casts doubt on the J call. This TCR was sampled from a young man in good health. CDR3 in amino acids: CASSSFTSFEQYF. In DNA form, the CDR3 reads TGTGCCAGCAGCAGCTTTACTAGCTTCGAGCAGTACTTC.